This TCR beta chain emerged from a study of blood T cell repertoires in COVID-19. Study information: Whether acute or convalescent, the COVID-19 samples came from the United States, Italy and Spain. In each case, the material was cDNA or gDNA derived from T cells, B-cell-depleted T cells, or PBMCs.

Original data processing: It was from reference gene primer amplification that nucleated cell counts were estimated. The table came from immunoSEQ multiplex PCR; TCRdb's copy has only in-frame clones and leaves some out. That table is the source of V, J and clone size, and D and trimming were worked out from the DNA. The sample holds over 200,000 clones; roughly 90% are singletons and the top ten take under 2.5%. This clone has a single count. The CDR3 contains 14 residues. Germline-derived CDR1 and CDR2 are MNHEY and SVGAGI. Trimming took 8 bases from V and 3 from J; bases not matched to a gene: 5. Sequenced: peripheral blood. The chain joins TRBV6-5 to TRBJ2-1; 9 nucleotides agree with TRBD1. This TCR derives from a man aged 35-49 years with active or convalescent COVID-19. DNA of the CDR3: TGTGCCAGCGAGGCGGGACAGGGCTACAATGAGCAGTTCTTC. This translates into CASEAGQGYNEQFF.